This T cell receptor beta chain was sequenced during a study of T cells expressing NK-cell markers (dated by TCRdb to the early 2020s). In the study overall: About 8 donors provided sorted CD3+CD56+NKG2C+, CD3+CD56+NKG2C- and CD3+CD56-NKG2C+ T-cell subsets, whose TCR beta-chain repertoires were profiled. Libraries were sequenced as 2 x 150 bp reads on Illumina HiSeq 2000/2500, MiSeq or NextSeq. Randomly selected healthy volunteers, three men and five women, were used as the eight sequenced donors. Among the eight sequenced donors, seven were HCMV-seropositive and one was HCMV-seronegative. The paper's findings and limits, for the study overall: Whether the expanded NKG2C-expressing T cell clones were specific for HCMV antigens was left unclear. In roughly 6 donors, the dominant CD3+CD56+NKG2C+ clonotypes ranked among the top 10 CD8+ clonotypes, making up roughly 1.0-8% of CD8+ T cells. Those dominant clonotypes were again the most abundant among CD3+CD56-NKG2C+ cells in a handful of donors, at roughly 25-65%.

These reads were obtained on an Illumina HiSeq 2000. TCR beta cDNA libraries were made by 5'RACE template switching that added a universal primer site and unique molecular identifiers. Priming for cDNA synthesis came from the TCR beta constant segment, and two successive PCR amplification steps followed. The study's processing was this. MIGEC was used to demultiplex reads and group the reads by UMI, and MiTCR was used to assemble and quantify clonotypes. To remove erroneous sequences, TCR cDNA sequences were retained only when supported by two or more reads. Downstream repertoire analysis used the tcR package, and clonotypes were matched across fractions by CDR3 nucleotide sequence plus V segment. VDJmatch was used to annotate antigen specificity against VDJdb, with one amino acid substitution in CDR3 permitted. Based on TCRdb reprocessing of the reads, there is one entry per CDR3 protein sequence, and DNA is missing. These V and J calls are TCRdb output, not the study's own analysis. This sample's records show about 260,000 distinct CDR3 sequences. Approximately 0.39% of the sample is in the top ten clones.

HCMV serostatus was determined by detecting HCMV-specific IgG in serum with a commercial ELISA kit. Peripheral blood mononuclear cells were isolated from blood by Ficoll density gradient centrifugation. On this clonotype: Which antigen it targets is not known.

Via the germline V gene, CDR1 is LGHNA and CDR2 YSLEER. Spanning cysteine to phenylalanine, the CDR3 consists of 19 amino acids. No DNA appears here. The sequenced sample was blood T cells: a sorted CD56 or NKG2C T cell subset, CD4+ or CD8+ T cells, or bulk PBMC T cells (not recorded which). The sequence links TRBV4-3 to TRBJ2-3; TCRdb proposes TRBD2, but this gene call is untestable without DNA. The TCR originated in a man aged 18 to 29 in good health. Donor details come from another sample of the same person, matched by shared clones. CDR3 sequence: CASSQDGGWGLAISDTQYF.